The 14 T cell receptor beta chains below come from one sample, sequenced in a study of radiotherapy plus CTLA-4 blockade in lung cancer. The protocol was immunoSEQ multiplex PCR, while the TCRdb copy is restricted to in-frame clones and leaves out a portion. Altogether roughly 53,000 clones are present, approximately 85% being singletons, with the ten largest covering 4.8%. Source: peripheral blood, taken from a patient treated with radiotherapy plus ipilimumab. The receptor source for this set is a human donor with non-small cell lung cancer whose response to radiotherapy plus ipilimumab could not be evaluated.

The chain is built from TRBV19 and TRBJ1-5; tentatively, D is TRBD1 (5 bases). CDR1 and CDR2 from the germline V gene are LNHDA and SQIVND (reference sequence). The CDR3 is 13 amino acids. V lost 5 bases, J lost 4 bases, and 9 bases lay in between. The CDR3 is CASSPDRNQPQHF. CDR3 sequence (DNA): TGTGCCAGTAGTCCTGACAGAAATCAGCCCCAGCATTTT.

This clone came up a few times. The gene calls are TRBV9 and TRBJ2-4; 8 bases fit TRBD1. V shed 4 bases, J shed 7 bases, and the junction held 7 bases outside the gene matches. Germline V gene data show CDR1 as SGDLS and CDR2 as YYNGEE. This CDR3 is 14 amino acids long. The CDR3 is CASSFGQGGNIQYF. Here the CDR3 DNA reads TGTGCCAGCAGCTTTGGACAGGGCGGGAACATTCAGTACTTC.

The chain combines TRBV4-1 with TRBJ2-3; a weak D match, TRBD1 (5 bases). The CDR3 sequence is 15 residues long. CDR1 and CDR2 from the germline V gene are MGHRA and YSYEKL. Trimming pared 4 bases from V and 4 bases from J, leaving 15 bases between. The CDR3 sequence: CASSRRQSFADTQYF. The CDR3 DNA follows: TGCGCCAGCAGCCGAAGACAGAGCTTCGCAGATACGCAGTATTTT.

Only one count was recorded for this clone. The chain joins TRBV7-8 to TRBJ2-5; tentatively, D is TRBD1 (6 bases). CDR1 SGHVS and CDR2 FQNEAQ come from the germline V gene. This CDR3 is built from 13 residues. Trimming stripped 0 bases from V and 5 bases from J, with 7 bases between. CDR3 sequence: CASSLARGETQYF. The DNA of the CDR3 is TGTGCCAGCAGCTTAGCTAGGGGGGAGACCCAGTACTTC.

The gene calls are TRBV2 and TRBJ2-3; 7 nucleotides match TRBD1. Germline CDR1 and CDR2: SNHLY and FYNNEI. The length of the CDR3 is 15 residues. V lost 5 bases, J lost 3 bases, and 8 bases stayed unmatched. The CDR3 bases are TGTGCCAGCAGTCGGGACAGCCTTAAGACAGATACGCAGTATTTT. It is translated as CASSRDSLKTDTQYF.

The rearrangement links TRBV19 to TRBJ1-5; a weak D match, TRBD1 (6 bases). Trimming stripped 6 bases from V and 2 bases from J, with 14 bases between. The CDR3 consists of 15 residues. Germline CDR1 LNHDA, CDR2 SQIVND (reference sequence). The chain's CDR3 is CASSNLPGGNQPQHF. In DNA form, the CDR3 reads TGTGCCAGTAGCAATCTCCCAGGGGGCAATCAGCCCCAGCATTTT.

The DNA of the CDR3 is TGTGCCAGCAGCATGAACAGGGGCGGCTACACCTTC. This translates into CASSMNRGGYTF. The rearrangement joins TRBV11-2 to TRBJ1-2; 7 bases line up with TRBD1. Germline V gene sequence: CDR1 SGHAT, CDR2 FQNNGV. With V trimmed by 5 bases and J by 8 bases, 5 bases remained unmatched. The CDR3 spans 12 residues.

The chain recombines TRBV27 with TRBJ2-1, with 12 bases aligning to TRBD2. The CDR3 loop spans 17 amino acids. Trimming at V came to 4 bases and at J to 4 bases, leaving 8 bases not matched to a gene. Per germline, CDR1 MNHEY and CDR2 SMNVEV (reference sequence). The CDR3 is CASSYGLAGSGYNEQFF. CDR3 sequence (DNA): TGTGCCAGCAGTTACGGACTAGCGGGATCGGGGTACAATGAGCAGTTCTTC.

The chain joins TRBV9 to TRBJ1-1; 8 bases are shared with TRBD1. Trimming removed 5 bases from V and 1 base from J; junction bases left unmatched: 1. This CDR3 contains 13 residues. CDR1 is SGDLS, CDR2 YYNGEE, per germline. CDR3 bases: TGTGCCAGCAGGGGGACAGGGAACACTGAAGCTTTCTTT. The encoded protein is CASRGTGNTEAFF. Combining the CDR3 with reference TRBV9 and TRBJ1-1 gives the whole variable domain DSGVTQTPKHLITATGQRVTLRCSPRSGDLSVYWYQQSLDQGLQFLIQYYNGEERAKGNILERFSAQQFPDLHSELNLSSLELGDSALYFCASRGTGNTEAFFGQGTRLTVV.

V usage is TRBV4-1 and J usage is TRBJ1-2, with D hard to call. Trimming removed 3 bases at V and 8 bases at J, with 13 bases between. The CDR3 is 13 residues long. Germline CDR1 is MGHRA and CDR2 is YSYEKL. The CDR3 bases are TGCGCCAGCAGCCAGATCGGAGGCGGGGGCTACACCTTC. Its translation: CASSQIGGGGYTF.

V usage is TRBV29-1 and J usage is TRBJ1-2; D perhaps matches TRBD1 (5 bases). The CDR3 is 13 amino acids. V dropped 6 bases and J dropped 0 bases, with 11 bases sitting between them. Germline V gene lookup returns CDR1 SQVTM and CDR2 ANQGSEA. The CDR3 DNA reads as TGCAGCGTGGGGGGAGTAACTAACTATGGCTACACCTTC. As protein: CSVGGVTNYGYTF.

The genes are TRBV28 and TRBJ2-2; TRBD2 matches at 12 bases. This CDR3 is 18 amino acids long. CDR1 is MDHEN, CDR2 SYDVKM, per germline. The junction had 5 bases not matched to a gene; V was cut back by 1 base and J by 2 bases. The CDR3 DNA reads TGTGCCAGCAGTTTATCGCGACTAGCGGGAGTTAACACCGGGGAGCTGTTTTTT. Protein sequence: CASSLSRLAGVNTGELFF.

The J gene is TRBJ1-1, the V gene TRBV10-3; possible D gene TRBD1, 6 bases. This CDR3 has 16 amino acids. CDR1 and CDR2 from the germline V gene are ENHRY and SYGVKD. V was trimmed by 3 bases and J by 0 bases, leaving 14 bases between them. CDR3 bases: TGTGCCATCAGTGACCCTAAACAGGGAGTGAACACTGAAGCTTTCTTT. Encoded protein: CAISDPKQGVNTEAFF.

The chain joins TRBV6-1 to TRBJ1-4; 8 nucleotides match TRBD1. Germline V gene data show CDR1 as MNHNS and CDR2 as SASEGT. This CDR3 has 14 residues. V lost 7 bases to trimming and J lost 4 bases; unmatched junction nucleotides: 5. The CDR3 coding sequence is TGTGCCAGCATCCACAGGGGGGTTAATGAAAAACTGTTTTTT. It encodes CASIHRGVNEKLFF.